These 20 T cell receptor beta chains originate from one sample sequenced in a study of T cells in Graves' hyperthyroidism and ophthalmopathy. Amplification of TCR beta CDR3 regions used RNA as the template. The study used the HTBI primer set for a first-round RT-PCR of the TCR CDR3. MiXCR, run by TCRdb on the multiplex PCR reads, gives a single entry per CDR3 protein. Of 500,000 to 550,000 distinct CDR3 sequences in the sample, less than 25% were seen once. Sequencing was carried out using blood. The source of these receptors is a man younger than 35 with Graves' hyperthyroidism.

At least ten counts were recorded for this clonotype. J is TRBJ1-1 and V is TRBV12-3 or TRBV12-4; TRBD1 matches 7 bases. V trimming: 5 bases; J trimming: 6 bases; junction bases outside the gene matches: 9. The CDR3 spans 14 residues. In DNA, the CDR3 is TGTGCCAGCAGTCGACGACAGGGAGGGGCTGAAGCTTTCTTT. Encoded protein: CASSRRQGGAEAFF.

This clonotype was recorded many times. This chain joins TRBV12-3 or TRBV12-4 and TRBJ2-7; D perhaps matches TRBD1 (6 bases). Deletions cut 4 bases from V and 2 bases from J, with 15 bases between. CDR3 length: 15 amino acids. The CDR3: CASSSLQGYTYEQYF. The CDR3 nucleotides are TGTGCCAGCAGTTCCTTACAGGGTTACACCTACGAGCAGTACTTC.

V usage is TRBV6-2 or TRBV6-3 and J usage is TRBJ1-2; no clear D gene. The CDR3 covers 12 residues. Trimming cost V 2 bases and J 4 bases, with 5 bases left between them. Looked up from germline, CDR1 is MNHEY and CDR2 is SVGEGT. The CDR3 bases are TGTGCCAGCAGTTACGCCGTCTATGGCTACACCTTC. As protein: CASSYAVYGYTF.

The chain recombines TRBV4-1 with TRBJ2-7, with D tentatively TRBD2 (5 bases). CDR1 is MGHRA and CDR2 is YSYEKL in the germline V gene. The CDR3 contains 16 residues. Trimming removed 3 bases at V and 5 bases at J, with 20 bases between. In DNA, the CDR3 is TGCGCCAGCAGCCACGGTCGTGGCACTTGGCGGGACGAGCAGTACTTC. Its translation: CASSHGRGTWRDEQYF.

In its sample, this clonotype was seen a few times. The chain carries TRBV20-1 and TRBJ1-2; 7 bases line up with TRBD1. The CDR3 contains 13 residues. The germline gives CDR1 DFQATT, CDR2 SNEGSKA (reference sequence). The trim removed 6 bases at V and 8 bases at J, leaving 12 bases unmatched. CDR3: CSAKGQGVGGYTF. DNA for the CDR3: TGCAGTGCAAAGGGGCAGGGGGTGGGCGGCTACACCTTC.

In nucleotides, the CDR3 is TGTGCCAGCAGCTCCTTTAGCGGGGCGTTCCAAGAGACCCAGTACTTC. Translated: CASSSFSGAFQETQYF. The chain has TRBV7-2 and TRBJ2-5; 8 nucleotides align to TRBD2. The CDR3 runs to 16 residues. Germline V gene sequence: CDR1 SGHTA, CDR2 FQGNSA. With 4 bases clipped from V and 1 base from J, the junction kept 8 bases outside the gene matches.

This clonotype was observed at least ten times. CDR3 DNA sequence: TGTGCCAGCAGTTTGGGACAAAGCTACTACGAGCAGTACTTC. Its translation is CASSLGQSYYEQYF. J is TRBJ2-7 and V is TRBV12-3 or TRBV12-4; D is possibly TRBD1 (6 bases). Trimming removed 3 bases from V and 3 bases from J, with 12 bases in between. This CDR3 has 14 amino acids.

The chain couples TRBV12-3 or TRBV12-4 to TRBJ2-5; 8 positions agree with TRBD2. This CDR3 is 15 amino acids long. The J segment lost 5 bases and the V segment lost 1 base, leaving 6 bases of the junction unmatched. CDR3 amino acids: CASSLGGTRGETQYF. CDR3 nucleotide sequence: TGTGCCAGCAGTTTAGGGGGGACTAGAGGCGAGACCCAGTACTTC.

This clonotype was seen many times. The chain couples TRBV28 to TRBJ1-2; D not resolved. Germline V gene sequence: CDR1 MDHEN, CDR2 SYDVKM. The CDR3 is 16 amino acids. Deletions cut 1 base from V and 5 bases from J, with 17 bases between. The CDR3 is CASSLFRVQDGYGYTF. The CDR3 nucleotides are TGTGCCAGCAGTTTATTCCGGGTTCAGGACGGGTATGGCTACACCTTC.

This clonotype was counted between two and nine times. V usage is TRBV5-1 and J usage is TRBJ1-1, with D tentatively TRBD1 (5 bases). Trimming stripped 4 bases from V and 4 bases from J, with 17 bases between. This CDR3 is 15 amino acids long. CDR1 is SGHRS and CDR2 is YFSETQ in the germline V gene. The CDR3 DNA follows: TGCGCCAGCAGCCCGGACCAAATGACAGTCACTGAAGCTTTCTTT. This encodes CASSPDQMTVTEAFF.

The genes are TRBV12-3 or TRBV12-4 and TRBJ1-1; a possible D gene is TRBD1 (6 bases). V was trimmed by 5 bases and J by 0 bases, leaving 13 bases between them. The CDR3 extends over 15 amino acids. CDR3 in amino acids: CASSDPRQVNTEAFF. The CDR3 DNA follows: TGTGCCAGCAGTGACCCCCGACAGGTGAACACTGAAGCTTTCTTT.

Written as DNA, the CDR3 is TGTGCCAGCAGATCCGGGACTAGCGGGGGCGAGCAGTACGTC. Translating gives CASRSGTSGGEQYV. The rearrangement links TRBV6-1 to TRBJ2-7; 14 nucleotides align to TRBD2. This CDR3 contains 14 residues. With 6 bases clipped from V and 6 bases from J, the junction kept 4 bases outside the gene matches. Germline V gene data show CDR1 as MNHNS and CDR2 as SASEGT.

The sample holds many counts of this clonotype. The chain recombines TRBV6-1 with TRBJ1-5; D is possibly TRBD1 (6 bases). The CDR3 spans 15 residues. Trimming cost V 7 bases and J 6 bases, with 19 bases left between them. The germline gives CDR1 MNHNS, CDR2 SASEGT. Here the CDR3 reads CASTKGGGTGQPQHF. Here the CDR3 DNA reads TGTGCCAGCACCAAGGGAGGGGGAACGGGTCAGCCCCAGCATTTT.

This clonotype was detected many times. The chain recombines TRBV12-3 or TRBV12-4 with TRBJ2-5; the D gene is possibly TRBD2 (6 bases). The CDR3 covers 13 residues. The ends were cut back, 2 bases at V and 5 bases at J, with 9 bases in the middle. DNA of the CDR3: TGTGCCAGCAGTTTAAGGCTAGCGGAGACCCAGTACTTC. It codes for CASSLRLAETQYF.

The chain has TRBV12-3 or TRBV12-4 and TRBJ2-2, with a possible D match to TRBD1 (5 bases). The V end was cut by 6 bases, the J end by 1 base, with 9 bases between. This CDR3 spans 14 amino acids. The CDR3 bases are TGTGCCAGCAGAGGACATGTGAACACCGGGGAGCTGTTTTTT. As protein: CASRGHVNTGELFF.

The rearrangement uses TRBV9 and TRBJ2-3; TRBD2 matches 8 bases. V dropped 4 bases and J dropped 6; count of bases not matched to a gene: 4. The germline V gene encodes CDR1 SGDLS and CDR2 YYNGEE. CDR3 size: 13 residues. The CDR3 here is CASSPRGGDTQYF. In nucleotides, the CDR3 is TGTGCCAGCAGCCCCCGGGGGGGGGATACGCAGTATTTT.

This clonotype was observed at least ten times. This chain uses TRBV9 with TRBJ1-1; maybe TRBD1 (5 bases). The V end was cut by 0 bases, the J end by 0 bases, with 6 bases between. CDR3 length: 14 residues. Looked up from germline, CDR1 is SGDLS and CDR2 is YYNGEE. CDR3 residues: CASSVEGLNTEAFF. The CDR3 DNA is TGTGCCAGCAGCGTAGAGGGACTGAACACTGAAGCTTTCTTT. The whole variable domain, remainder taken from reference TRBV9 and TRBJ1-1, is DSGVTQTPKHLITATGQRVTLRCSPRSGDLSVYWYQQSLDQGLQFLIQYYNGEERAKGNILERFSAQQFPDLHSELNLSSLELGDSALYFCASSVEGLNTEAFFGQGTRLTVV.

This clonotype came up many times. The rearrangement uses TRBV6-5 and TRBJ1-6; D possibly corresponds to TRBD1 (5 bases). The germline CDR1 and CDR2 sequences are MNHEY and SVGAGI. This CDR3 comprises 16 residues. Trimming removed 4 bases from V and 6 bases from J, with 16 bases in between. In DNA form, the CDR3 reads TGTGCCAGCAGTTTGGGACGGGGCCGTGGTAATTCACCCCTCCACTTT. Encoded protein: CASSLGRGRGNSPLHF.

This clonotype was observed many times. This chain connects TRBV4-1 to TRBJ2-5; D call uncertain. Germline CDR1 is MGHRA and CDR2 is YSYEKL. Trimming cost V 0 bases and J 5 bases, with 13 bases left between them. The CDR3 totals 15 residues. Here the CDR3 reads CASSQDPRAGETQYF. In DNA, the CDR3 is TGCGCCAGCAGCCAAGATCCCCGGGCCGGCGAGACCCAGTACTTC.

This clonotype was counted at least ten times. The chain is built from TRBV6-5 and TRBJ2-5; D call uncertain. The V and J ends lost 2 bases and 2 bases respectively, with 12 bases between them. Germline CDR1 is MNHEY and CDR2 is SVGAGI. This CDR3 has 15 amino acids. CDR3 nucleotides: TGTGCCAGCAGTTACGCCCCGGGCAGACAAGAGACCCAGTACTTC. Protein sequence: CASSYAPGRQETQYF.